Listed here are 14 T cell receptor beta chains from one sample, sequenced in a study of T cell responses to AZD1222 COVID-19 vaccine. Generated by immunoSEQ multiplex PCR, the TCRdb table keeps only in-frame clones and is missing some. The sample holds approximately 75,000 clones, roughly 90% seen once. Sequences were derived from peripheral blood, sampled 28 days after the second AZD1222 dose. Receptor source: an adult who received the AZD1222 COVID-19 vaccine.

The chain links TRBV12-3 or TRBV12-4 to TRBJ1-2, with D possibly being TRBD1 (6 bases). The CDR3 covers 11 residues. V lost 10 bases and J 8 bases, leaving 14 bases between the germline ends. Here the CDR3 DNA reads TGTGCCACCACAGGGCCGATCGGCTACACCTTC. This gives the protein CATTGPIGYTF.

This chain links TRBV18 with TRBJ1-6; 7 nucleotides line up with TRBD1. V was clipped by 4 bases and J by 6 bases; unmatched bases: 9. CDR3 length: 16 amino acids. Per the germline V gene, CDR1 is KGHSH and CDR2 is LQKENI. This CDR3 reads CASSRGGQSGNSPLHF. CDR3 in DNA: TGTGCCAGCTCACGAGGGGGACAGTCGGGTAATTCACCCCTCCACTTT.

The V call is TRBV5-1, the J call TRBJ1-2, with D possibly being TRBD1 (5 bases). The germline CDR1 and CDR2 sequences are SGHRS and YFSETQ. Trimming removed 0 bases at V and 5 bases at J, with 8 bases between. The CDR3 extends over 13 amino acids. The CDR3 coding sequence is TGCGCCAGCAGCTTGGATGGGGGGTATGGCTACACCTTC. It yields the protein CASSLDGGYGYTF. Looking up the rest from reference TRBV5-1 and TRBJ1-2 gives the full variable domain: KAGVTQTPRYLIKTRGQQVTLSCSPISGHRSVSWYQQTPGQGLQFLFEYFSETQRNKGNFPGRFSGRQFSNSRSEMNVSTLELGDSALYLCASSLDGGYGYTFGSGTRLTVV.

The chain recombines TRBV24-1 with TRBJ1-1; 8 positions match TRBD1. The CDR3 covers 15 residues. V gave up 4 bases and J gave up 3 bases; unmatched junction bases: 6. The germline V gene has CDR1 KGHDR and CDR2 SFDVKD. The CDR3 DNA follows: TGTGCCACCAGTGACCATGGACAGGGACACACTGAAGCTTTCTTT. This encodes CATSDHGQGHTEAFF.

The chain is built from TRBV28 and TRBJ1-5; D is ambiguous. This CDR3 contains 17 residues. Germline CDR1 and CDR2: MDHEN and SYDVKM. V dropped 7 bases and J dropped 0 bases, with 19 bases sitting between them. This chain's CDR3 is CASNGLKPPYSNQPQHF. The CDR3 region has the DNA TGTGCCAGCAATGGCCTCAAGCCCCCTTATAGCAATCAGCCCCAGCATTTT.

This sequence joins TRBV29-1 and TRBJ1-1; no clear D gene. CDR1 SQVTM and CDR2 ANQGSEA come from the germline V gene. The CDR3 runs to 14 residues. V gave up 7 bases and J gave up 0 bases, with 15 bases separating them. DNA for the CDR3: TGCAGCGCCTCAATCGGGATCATGAACACTGAAGCTTTCTTT. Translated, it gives CSASIGIMNTEAFF.

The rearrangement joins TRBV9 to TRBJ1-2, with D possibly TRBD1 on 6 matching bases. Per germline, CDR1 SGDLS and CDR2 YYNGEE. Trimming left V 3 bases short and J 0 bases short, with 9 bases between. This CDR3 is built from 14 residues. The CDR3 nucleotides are TGTGCCAGCAGCGCAGACAGGTCTAACTATGGCTACACCTTC. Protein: CASSADRSNYGYTF.

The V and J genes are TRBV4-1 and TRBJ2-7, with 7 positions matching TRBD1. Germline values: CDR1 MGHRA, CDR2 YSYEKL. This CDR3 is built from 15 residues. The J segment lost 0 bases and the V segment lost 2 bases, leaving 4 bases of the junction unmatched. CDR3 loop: CASSQRQGDSYEQYF. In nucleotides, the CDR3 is TGCGCCAGCAGCCAAAGGCAGGGGGACTCCTACGAGCAGTACTTC.

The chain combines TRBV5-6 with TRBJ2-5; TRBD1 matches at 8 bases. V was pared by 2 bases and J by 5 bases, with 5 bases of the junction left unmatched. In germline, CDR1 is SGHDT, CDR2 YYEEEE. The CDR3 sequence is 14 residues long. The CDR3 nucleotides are TGTGCCAGCAGCTTTCCGGACAGGGTTGAGACCCAGTACTTC. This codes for CASSFPDRVETQYF.

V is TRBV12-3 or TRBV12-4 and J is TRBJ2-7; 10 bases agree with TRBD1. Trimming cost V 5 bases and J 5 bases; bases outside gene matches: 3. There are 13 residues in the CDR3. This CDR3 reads CASSPGTGDEQYF. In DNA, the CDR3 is TGTGCCAGCAGTCCCGGGACAGGGGACGAGCAGTACTTC.

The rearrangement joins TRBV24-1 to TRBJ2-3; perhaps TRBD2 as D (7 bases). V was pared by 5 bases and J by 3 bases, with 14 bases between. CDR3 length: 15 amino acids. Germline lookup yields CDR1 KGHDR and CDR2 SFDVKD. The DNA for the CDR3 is TGTGCCACCAGTGGGCGGGGGCCGGGGACAGATACGCAGTATTTT. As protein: CATSGRGPGTDTQYF.

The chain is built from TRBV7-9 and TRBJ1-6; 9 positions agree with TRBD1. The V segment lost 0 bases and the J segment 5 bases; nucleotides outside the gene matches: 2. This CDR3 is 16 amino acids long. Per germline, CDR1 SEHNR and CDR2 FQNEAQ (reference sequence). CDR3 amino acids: CASSLAGTGNNSPLHF. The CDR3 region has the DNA TGTGCCAGCAGCTTAGCTGGGACAGGGAATAATTCACCCCTCCACTTT. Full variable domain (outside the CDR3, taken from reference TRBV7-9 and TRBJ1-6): DTGVSQNPRHKITKRGQNVTFRCDPISEHNRLYWYRQTLGQGPEFLTYFQNEAQLEKSRLLSDRFSAERPKGSFSTLEIQRTEQGDSAMYLCASSLAGTGNNSPLHFGNGTRLTVT.

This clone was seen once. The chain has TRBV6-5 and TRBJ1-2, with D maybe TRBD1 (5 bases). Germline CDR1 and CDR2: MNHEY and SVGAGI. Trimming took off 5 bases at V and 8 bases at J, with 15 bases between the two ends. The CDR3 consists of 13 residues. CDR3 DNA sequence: TGTGCCAGCAGTACTTCAGGGTTGAGGGGCTACACCTTC. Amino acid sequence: CASSTSGLRGYTF.

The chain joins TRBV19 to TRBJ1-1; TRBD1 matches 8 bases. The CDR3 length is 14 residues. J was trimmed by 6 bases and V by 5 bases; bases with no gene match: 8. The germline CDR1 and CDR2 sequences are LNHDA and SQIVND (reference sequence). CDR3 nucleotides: TGTGCCAGTAGTCCGGACAGGGTTGGCGCTGAAGCTTTCTTT. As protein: CASSPDRVGAEAFF.